Reported below is one T cell receptor (beta chain). Its antigen remains unknown. The PCR contained 60 Vbeta and 13 Jbeta primers. Libraries were prepared by immunoSEQ multiplex PCR; TCRdb keeps only in-frame clonotypes and omits some of them. The data hold 150,000 to 200,000 clones, with roughly three quarters observed a single time. This sample stems from a study of cytomegalovirus exposure and HLA in healthy donors. Whole-study findings and limits: Some segments of the V type, notably TRBV6-2 and TRBV6-3, were excluded as indistinguishable.

Per germline, CDR1 KGHSH and CDR2 LQKENI. The CDR3 loop spans 17 amino acids. The V and J ends lost 3 bases and 4 bases, in that order; junction bases with no gene match: 8. This receptor was taken from a young man in good health and CMV-seropositive. The chain combines TRBV18 with TRBJ2-2; 10 nucleotides agree with TRBD2. The specimen sequenced was PBMCs. As DNA, the CDR3 is TGTGCCAGCTCACCGGCCAGCGGGAGGGCCGGCACCGGGGAGCTGTTTTTT. Translating it yields CASSPASGRAGTGELFF.